These 2 T cell receptor beta chains originate from one sample sequenced in a study of regulatory T cells in long-lasting Graves disease. CDR3-region Arm-PCR and iRepertoire HTBI primers produced the TCR beta libraries. Each CDR3 protein is one row after TCRdb ran MiXCR on the multiplex PCR reads. This table holds 300,000 to 400,000 distinct CDR3 sequences, about 20% found once. The time point denotes: persistent/refractory GD, antithyroid drugs over 5 years with positive TRAb. PBMCs provided the RNA from which the TCR library was made. The input for sequencing was peripheral blood mononuclear cells (PBMCs), taken when the disease was refractory, from a patient treated with antithyroid drugs. These receptors originate from a female donor with Graves disease.

This clonotype came up many times. This rearrangement joins TRBV6-5 to TRBJ2-7; no reliable D call. V lost 3 bases, J lost 3 bases, and 9 bases lay in between. The CDR3 length is 13 residues. Germline CDR1 and CDR2: MNHEY and SVGAGI. The CDR3 DNA is TGTGCCAGCAGTTATTCGGATTTCTACGAGCAGTACTTC. This translates into CASSYSDFYEQYF.

This clonotype appeared many times. The genes are TRBV11-2 and TRBJ2-5; D could derive from TRBD1 or TRBD2 (5 bases each). The CDR3 loop spans 14 amino acids. Germline V gene sequence: CDR1 SGHAT, CDR2 FQNNGV. Trimming removed 4 bases from V and 4 bases from J, with 13 bases in between. CDR3 bases: TGTGCCAGCAGCTACAGGCCGGCGGGAGAGACCCAGTACTTC. It is translated as CASSYRPAGETQYF.